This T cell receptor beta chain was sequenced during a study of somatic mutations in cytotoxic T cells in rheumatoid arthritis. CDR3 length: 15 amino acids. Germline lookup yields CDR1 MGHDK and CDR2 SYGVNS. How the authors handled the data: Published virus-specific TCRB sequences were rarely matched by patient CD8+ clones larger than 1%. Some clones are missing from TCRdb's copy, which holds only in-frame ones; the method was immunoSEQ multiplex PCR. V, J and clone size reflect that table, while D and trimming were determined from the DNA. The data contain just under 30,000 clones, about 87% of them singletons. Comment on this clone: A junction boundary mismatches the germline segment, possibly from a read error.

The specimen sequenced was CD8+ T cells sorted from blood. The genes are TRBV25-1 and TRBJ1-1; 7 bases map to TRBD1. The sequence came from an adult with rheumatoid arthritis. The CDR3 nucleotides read TGTGCCGGCAGTGAACTTCCAGGGGGGGACACTGAAGCTTTCTTT. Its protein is CAGSELPGGDTEAFF.